This T cell receptor beta chain was found in a study of shared clonotypes between healthy human individuals. Per germline, CDR1 GTSNPN and CDR2 SVGIG (reference sequence). Trimming stripped 5 bases from V and 4 bases from J, with 11 bases between. The CDR3 totals 12 residues. The protocol was immunoSEQ multiplex PCR, while the TCRdb copy is restricted to in-frame clones and leaves out a portion. The sample lists around 700,000 clones, around 74% occurring once. Input material: memory CD4+ T cells sorted from blood. Indicated subset: CD45RA-negative fraction. The chain employs TRBV30 and TRBJ1-2; D unclear. The clonotype originates from a woman between 25 and 40 years old in good health. This CDR3 is CAWPNSFYGYTF. For the CDR3, the DNA is TGTGCCTGGCCTAACAGTTTCTATGGCTACACCTTC. Variable domain in full (rest from reference TRBV30 and TRBJ1-2): SQTIHQWPATLVQPVGSPLSLECTVEGTSNPNLYWYRQAAGRGLQLLFYSVGIGQISSEVPQNLSASRPQDRQFILSSKKLLLSDSGFYLCAWPNSFYGYTFGSGTRLTVV.